These 3 T cell receptor beta chains share one sample of origin, sequenced in a study of PD-L1 blockade in urothelial cancer. Profiling relied on immunoSEQ multiplex PCR, and the TCRdb table lists in-frame clones only, not all of them. This table has about 56,000 clones, about 85% appearing once. Time point given: pretreatment peripheral blood. Sequenced material: PBMCs, taken around atezolizumab (anti-PD-L1) treatment. The receptors derive from a man between 65 and 85 years old with urothelial cancer.

Remarks on this clone: This CDR3 is also generated by other DNA sequences in the sample. V usage is TRBV4-2 and J usage is TRBJ2-1; 8 nucleotides match TRBD2. V was pared by 0 bases and J by 0 bases, with 1 base of the junction left unmatched. The CDR3 contains 16 residues. Germline CDR1 is LGHNA and CDR2 is YNFKEQ. This chain's CDR3 is CASSQDRGGSYNEQFF. For the CDR3, the DNA is TGTGCCAGCAGCCAAGATCGGGGGGGCTCCTACAATGAGCAGTTCTTC.

Details on this clone: An end of the junction does not agree with germline; a read error may underlie this. The rearrangement links TRBV19 to TRBJ1-2; the match to TRBD1 covers 7 bases. From germline, CDR1 is LNHDA and CDR2 SQIVND (reference sequence). The CDR3 is 13 amino acids. In DNA, the CDR3 is TGTGCCAGTAGAATAGACAGGGCCCATGGCTACACCTTC. It is translated as CASRIDRAHGYTF.

The chain uses TRBV5-6 and TRBJ2-3; D ambiguous. This CDR3 contains 13 residues. The germline gives CDR1 SGHDT, CDR2 YYEEEE. V shed 3 bases and J shed 4 bases, with 9 bases lying between them. The CDR3 loop is CASSSWQADTQYF. The CDR3 nucleotides read TGTGCCAGCAGCTCTTGGCAGGCAGATACGCAGTATTTT.